This TCR beta chain was recovered during a study of cytomegalovirus exposure and HLA in healthy donors. Study-level findings and limits: Fewer N-insertions than the approximately 680-donor mean were reportedly shown by an Asian-associated ancestry cluster in a later analysis. Per a prior analysis, the majority of TCR beta V segments were productive roughly 87% or roughly 30% of the time. A missense variant in DCLRE1C was later tied to TCR beta V- and J-gene trimming. Immune exposure was documented only through CMV serostatus.

About this clone: The antigen remains undetermined.

V lost 5 bases to trimming and J lost 1 base, with 20 bases between them. Germline values: CDR1 SGHAT, CDR2 FQNNGV. There are 17 residues in the CDR3. With 60 Vbeta and 13 Jbeta primers, the PCR was carried out. Only in-frame clones appear in the TCRdb table, and some are missing; sequencing was by immunoSEQ multiplex PCR. The sample records 180,000 or so clones, about 80% being singletons. This chain joins TRBV11-2 and TRBJ1-1, with D possibly TRBD1 on 6 matching bases. The sequence came from a man aged 45-65 years in good health and CMV-seropositive. Sample: PBMCs. In DNA form, the CDR3 reads TGTGCCAGCAGCCTAGGGGGGCAGGGGAATTGGAACACTGAAGCTTTCTTT. Its translation is CASSLGGQGNWNTEAFF.